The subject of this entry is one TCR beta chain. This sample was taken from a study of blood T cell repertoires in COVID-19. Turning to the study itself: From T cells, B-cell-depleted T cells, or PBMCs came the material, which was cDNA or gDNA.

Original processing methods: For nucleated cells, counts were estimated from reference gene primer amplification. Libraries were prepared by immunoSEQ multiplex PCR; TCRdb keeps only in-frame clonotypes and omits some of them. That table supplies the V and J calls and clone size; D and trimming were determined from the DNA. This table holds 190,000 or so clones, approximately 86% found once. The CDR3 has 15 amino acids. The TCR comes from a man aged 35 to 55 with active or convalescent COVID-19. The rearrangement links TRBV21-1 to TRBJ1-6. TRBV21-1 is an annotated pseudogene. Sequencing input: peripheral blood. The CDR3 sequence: CATGSREDYNSPLHF. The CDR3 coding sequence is TGTGCCACCGGATCCCGAGAGGACTATAATTCACCCCTCCACTTT.